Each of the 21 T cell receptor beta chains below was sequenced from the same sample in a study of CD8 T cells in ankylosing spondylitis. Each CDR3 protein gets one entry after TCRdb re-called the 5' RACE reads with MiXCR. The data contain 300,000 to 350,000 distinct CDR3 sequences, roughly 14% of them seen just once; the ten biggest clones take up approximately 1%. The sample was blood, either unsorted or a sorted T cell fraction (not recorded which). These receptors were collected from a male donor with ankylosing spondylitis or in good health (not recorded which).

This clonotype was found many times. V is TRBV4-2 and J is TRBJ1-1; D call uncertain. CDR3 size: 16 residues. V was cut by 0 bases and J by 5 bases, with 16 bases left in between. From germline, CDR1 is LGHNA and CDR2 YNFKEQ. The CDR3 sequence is CASSQEVTAAGTEAFF. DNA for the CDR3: TGTGCCAGCAGCCAAGAGGTTACGGCCGCGGGGACTGAAGCTTTCTTT.

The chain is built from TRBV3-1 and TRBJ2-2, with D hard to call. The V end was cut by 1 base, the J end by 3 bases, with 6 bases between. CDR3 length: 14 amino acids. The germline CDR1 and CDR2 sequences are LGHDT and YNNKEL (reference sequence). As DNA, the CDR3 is TGTGCCAGCAGCCAAGTTGAAGACACCGGGGAGCTGTTTTTT. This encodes CASSQVEDTGELFF.

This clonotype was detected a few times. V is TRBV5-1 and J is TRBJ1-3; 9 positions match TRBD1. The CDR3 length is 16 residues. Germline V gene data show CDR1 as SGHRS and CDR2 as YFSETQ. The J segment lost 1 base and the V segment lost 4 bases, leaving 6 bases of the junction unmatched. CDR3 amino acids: CASSLGQGRSGNTIYF. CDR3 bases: TGCGCCAGCAGCCTAGGACAGGGGAGGTCTGGAAACACCATATATTTT.

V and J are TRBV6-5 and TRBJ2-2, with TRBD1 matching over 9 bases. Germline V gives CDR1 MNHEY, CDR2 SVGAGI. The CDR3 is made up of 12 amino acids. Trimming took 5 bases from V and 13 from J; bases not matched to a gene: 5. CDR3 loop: CASSAGTGWLFF. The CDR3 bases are TGTGCCAGCAGTGCCGGGACAGGGTGGCTGTTTTTT.

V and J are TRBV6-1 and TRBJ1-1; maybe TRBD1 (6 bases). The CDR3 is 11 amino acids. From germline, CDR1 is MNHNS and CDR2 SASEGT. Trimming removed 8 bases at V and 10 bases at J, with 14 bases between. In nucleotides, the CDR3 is TGTGCCAGCTTAGAGGGGGGCCGAGCTTTCTTT. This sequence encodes CASLEGGRAFF.

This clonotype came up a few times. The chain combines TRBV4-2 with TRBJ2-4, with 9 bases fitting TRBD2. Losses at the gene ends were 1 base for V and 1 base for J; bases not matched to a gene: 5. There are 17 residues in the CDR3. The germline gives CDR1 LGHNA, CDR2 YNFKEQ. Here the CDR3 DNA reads TGTGCCAGCAGCCAAGGTATAGCGGGAGAGGCCAAAAACATTCAGTACTTC. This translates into CASSQGIAGEAKNIQYF.

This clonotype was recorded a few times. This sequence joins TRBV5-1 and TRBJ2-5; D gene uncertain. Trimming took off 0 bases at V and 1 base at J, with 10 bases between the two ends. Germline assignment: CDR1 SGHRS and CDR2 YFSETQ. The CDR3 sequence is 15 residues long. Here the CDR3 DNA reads TGCGCCAGCAGCTTGGAAGTACAGACCCAAGAGACCCAGTACTTC. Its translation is CASSLEVQTQETQYF.

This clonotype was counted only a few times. CDR3 amino acids: CASSQTGPKGEQFF. CDR3 DNA sequence: TGCGCCAGCAGCCAGACAGGGCCAAAGGGTGAGCAGTTCTTC. The chain uses TRBV5-1 and TRBJ2-1; 7 nucleotides agree with TRBD1. V gave up 4 bases and J gave up 9 bases; unmatched junction bases: 10. CDR1 is SGHRS, CDR2 YFSETQ, per germline. The CDR3 is 14 residues long.

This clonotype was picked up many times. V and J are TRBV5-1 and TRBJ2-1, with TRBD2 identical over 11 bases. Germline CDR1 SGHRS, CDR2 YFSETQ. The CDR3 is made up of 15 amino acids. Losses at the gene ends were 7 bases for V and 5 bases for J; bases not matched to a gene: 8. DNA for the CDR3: TGCGCCAGCTTTCCTATACTAGCGGGGGACAATGAGCAGTTCTTC. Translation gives CASFPILAGDNEQFF.

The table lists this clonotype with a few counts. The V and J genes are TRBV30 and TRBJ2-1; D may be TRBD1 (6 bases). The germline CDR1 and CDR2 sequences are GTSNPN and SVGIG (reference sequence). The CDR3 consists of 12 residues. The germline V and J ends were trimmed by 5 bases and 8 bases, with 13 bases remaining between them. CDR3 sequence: CAWHLGGDEQFF. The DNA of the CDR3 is TGTGCCTGGCACCTTGGGGGCGATGAGCAGTTCTTC.

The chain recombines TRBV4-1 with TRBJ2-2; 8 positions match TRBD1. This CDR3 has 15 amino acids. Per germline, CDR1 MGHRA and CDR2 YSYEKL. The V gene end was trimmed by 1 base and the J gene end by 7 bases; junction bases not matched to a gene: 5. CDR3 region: CASSQGTGISGELFF. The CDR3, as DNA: TGCGCCAGCAGCCAAGGGACAGGGATTAGCGGGGAGCTGTTTTTT.

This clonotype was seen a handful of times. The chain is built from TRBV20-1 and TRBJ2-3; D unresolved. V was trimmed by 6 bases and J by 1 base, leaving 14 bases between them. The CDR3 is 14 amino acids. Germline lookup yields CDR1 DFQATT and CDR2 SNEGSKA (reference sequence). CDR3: CSALGLEGTDTQYF. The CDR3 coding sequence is TGCAGTGCCCTCGGGCTGGAAGGCACAGATACGCAGTATTTT.

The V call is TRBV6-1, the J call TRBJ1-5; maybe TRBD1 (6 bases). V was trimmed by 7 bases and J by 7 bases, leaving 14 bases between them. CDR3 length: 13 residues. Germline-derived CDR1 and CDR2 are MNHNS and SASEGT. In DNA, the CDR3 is TGTGCCAGCACCCGACAGGTCGGGCAGCCCCAGCATTTT. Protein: CASTRQVGQPQHF.

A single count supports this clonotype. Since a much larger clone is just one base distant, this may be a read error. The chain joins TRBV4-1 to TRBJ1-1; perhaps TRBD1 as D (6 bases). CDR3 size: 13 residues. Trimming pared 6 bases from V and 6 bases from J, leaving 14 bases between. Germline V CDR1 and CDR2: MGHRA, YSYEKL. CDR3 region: CASRQGERAEAFF. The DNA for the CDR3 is TGCGCCAGCAGACAGGGCGAGAGGGCTGAAGCTTTCTTT.

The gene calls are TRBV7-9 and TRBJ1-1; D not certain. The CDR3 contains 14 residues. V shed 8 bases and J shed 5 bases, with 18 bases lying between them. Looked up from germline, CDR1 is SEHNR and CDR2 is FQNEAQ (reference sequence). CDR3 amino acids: CASVDDTYVTEAFF. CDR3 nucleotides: TGTGCCAGCGTCGACGACACGTACGTTACTGAAGCTTTCTTT.

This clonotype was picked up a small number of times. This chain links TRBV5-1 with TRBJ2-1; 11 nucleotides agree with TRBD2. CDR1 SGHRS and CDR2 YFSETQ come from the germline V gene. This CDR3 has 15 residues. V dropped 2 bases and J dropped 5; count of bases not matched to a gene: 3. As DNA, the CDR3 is TGCGCCAGCAGCTTCCTGACTAGCGGGAACAATGAGCAGTTCTTC. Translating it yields CASSFLTSGNNEQFF.

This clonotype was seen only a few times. CDR3 region: CASSTSTGVREQYF. In DNA form, the CDR3 reads TGTGCCAGCTCAACCTCGACAGGAGTCCGGGAGCAGTACTTC. The chain combines TRBV18 with TRBJ2-7; possibly TRBD1 for D (6 bases). This CDR3 is built from 14 residues. Germline V gives CDR1 KGHSH, CDR2 LQKENI. The V end was cut by 5 bases, the J end by 7 bases, with 18 bases between.

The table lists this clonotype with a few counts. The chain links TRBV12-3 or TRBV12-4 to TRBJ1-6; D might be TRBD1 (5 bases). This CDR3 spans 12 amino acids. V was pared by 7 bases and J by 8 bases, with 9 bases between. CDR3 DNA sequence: TGTGCCAGCACTCGGGGGGATTCACCCCTCCACTTT. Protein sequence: CASTRGDSPLHF.

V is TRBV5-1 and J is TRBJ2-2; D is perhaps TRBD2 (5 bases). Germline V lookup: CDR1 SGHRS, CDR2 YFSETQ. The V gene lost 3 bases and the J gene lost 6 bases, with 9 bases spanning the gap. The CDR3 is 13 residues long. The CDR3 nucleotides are TGCGCCAGCAGCTCGCAGAGGGCCGGGGAGCTGTTTTTT. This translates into CASSSQRAGELFF. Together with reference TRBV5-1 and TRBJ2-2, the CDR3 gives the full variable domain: KAGVTQTPRYLIKTRGQQVTLSCSPISGHRSVSWYQQTPGQGLQFLFEYFSETQRNKGNFPGRFSGRQFSNSRSEMNVSTLELGDSALYLCASSSQRAGELFFGEGSRLTVL.

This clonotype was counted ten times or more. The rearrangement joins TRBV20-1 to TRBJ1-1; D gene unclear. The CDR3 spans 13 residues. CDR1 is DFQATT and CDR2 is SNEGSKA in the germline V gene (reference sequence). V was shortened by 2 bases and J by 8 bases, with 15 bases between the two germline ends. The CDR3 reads CSARIGRVGEAFF. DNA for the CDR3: TGCAGTGCTAGAATCGGTCGAGTCGGGGAAGCTTTCTTT.

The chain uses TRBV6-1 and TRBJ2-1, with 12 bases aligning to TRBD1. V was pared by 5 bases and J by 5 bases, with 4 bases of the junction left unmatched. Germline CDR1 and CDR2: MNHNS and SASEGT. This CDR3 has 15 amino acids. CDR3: CASSRDRGPDNEQFF. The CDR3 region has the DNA TGTGCCAGCAGTCGGGACAGGGGGCCGGACAATGAGCAGTTCTTC.